These 24 T cell receptor beta chains originate from one sample sequenced in a study of metastatic and nonmetastatic thyroid tumors. Every patient underwent thyroid surgery untreated. TCRdb re-called the PCR reads via MiXCR. This sample carries about 24,000 clones, approximately 20% of them seen once, and the ten largest clones take 4.6%. Sequences were obtained from blood. The receptors stem from a male donor with papillary thyroid cancer or a benign thyroid nodule (not recorded which). Some clones in this sample may be carry-over from other donors' samples.

Relative to its sample, this clone is medium-sized (0.01 to 0.1%). The genes are TRBV27 and TRBJ2-7; D tentatively reads TRBD1 or TRBD2 (5 bases each). Germline loops: CDR1 MNHEY, CDR2 SMNVEV (reference sequence). CDR3 length: 15 amino acids. V shed 5 bases and J shed 0 bases, with 14 bases lying between them. The CDR3 region has the DNA TGTGCCAGCAGTACCCGGGACGGAAGCTCCTACGAGCAGTACTTC. Translated: CASSTRDGSSYEQYF.

This clone has a count of ten or more. This rearrangement joins TRBV5-1 to TRBJ2-5; 11 bases map to TRBD2. CDR1 is SGHRS and CDR2 is YFSETQ in the germline V gene. The CDR3 loop spans 18 amino acids. V shed 7 bases and J 1 base; nucleotides not matched to a gene: 15. The CDR3 loop reads CASGGTSGALQRQETQYF. In DNA form, the CDR3 reads TGCGCCAGCGGAGGGACTAGCGGTGCCCTACAGCGCCAAGAGACCCAGTACTTC.

By sample fraction, this clone is medium-sized. The CDR3 DNA follows: TGTGCCACCGGGGGTACAGGGGTTGCCAATGAGCAGTTCTTC. This sequence encodes CATGGTGVANEQFF. V usage is TRBV2 and J usage is TRBJ2-1; possible D gene TRBD1, 7 bases. The CDR3 runs 14 residues. CDR1 is SNHLY, CDR2 FYNNEI, per germline. V was cut by 10 bases and J by 6 bases, with 19 bases left in between.

In its sample, this clone is medium-sized. This chain links TRBV6-5 with TRBJ1-2; 7 bases agree with TRBD1. The V gene end was trimmed by 0 bases and the J gene end by 6 bases; junction bases not matched to a gene: 10. CDR1 and CDR2 (germline): MNHEY, SVGAGI. CDR3 size: 16 residues. CDR3 sequence (DNA): TGTGCCAGCAGTTACTCGAACGATGGAGGGGGCGATGGCTACACCTTC. This translates into CASSYSNDGGGDGYTF.

This chain uses TRBV30 with TRBJ2-7; TRBD1 aligns across 8 bases. CDR1 is GTSNPN and CDR2 is SVGIG in the germline V gene (reference sequence). Losses at the gene ends were 4 bases for V and 8 bases for J; bases not matched to a gene: 13. The CDR3 spans 14 residues. The CDR3, as DNA: TGTGCCTGGACCCCCGGGACAGGCAGTCCCCAGCAGTACTTC. Residues: CAWTPGTGSPQQYF.

This clone was picked up many times. The chain employs TRBV5-1 and TRBJ1-4; D may be TRBD1 (5 bases). The germline V gene has CDR1 SGHRS and CDR2 YFSETQ. CDR3 length equals 13 residues. V lost 6 bases and J 8 bases, leaving 14 bases between the germline ends. The CDR3 loop reads CASTGQGEEKLFF. The CDR3 DNA reads as TGCGCCAGCACCGGGCAGGGCGAGGAAAAACTGTTTTTT. The full variable domain, completed using reference TRBV5-1 and TRBJ1-4, is KAGVTQTPRYLIKTRGQQVTLSCSPISGHRSVSWYQQTPGQGLQFLFEYFSETQRNKGNFPGRFSGRQFSNSRSEMNVSTLELGDSALYLCASTGQGEEKLFFGSGTQLSVL.

Judged by abundance, this clone is medium-sized. V gene TRBV6-2 or TRBV6-3 combines with J gene TRBJ2-6; 9 bases are shared with TRBD1. CDR3 size: 16 residues. CDR1 and CDR2 (germline): MNHEY, SVGEGT. Losses at the gene ends were 8 bases for V and 2 bases for J; bases not matched to a gene: 7. The CDR3 DNA reads TGTGCCAGCGAACGGGACAGGGTCGCTGGGGCCAACGTCCTGACTTTC. Translating it yields CASERDRVAGANVLTF.

In its sample, this clone was seen many times. This may arise from a read error, as a much more abundant clone is one base away. Other DNA variants within this sample encode the same CDR3. This sequence joins TRBV30 and TRBJ2-7; perhaps D is TRBD1 or TRBD2 (5 bases each). The length of the CDR3 is 14 residues. The germline V gene has CDR1 GTSNPN and CDR2 SVGIG (reference sequence). DNA for the CDR3: TGCGCCTGGCGTGGGGACGGCTGGCAAGACGAGCAGTACTTC. Its translation is CAWRGDGWQDEQYF. The variable domain in full, with the rest retrieved from reference TRBV30 and TRBJ2-7, is SQTIHQWPATLVQPVGSPLSLECTVEGTSNPNLYWYRQAAGRGLQLLFYSVGIGQISSEVPQNLSASRPQDRQFILSSKKLLLSDSGFYLCAWRGDGWQDEQYFGPGTRLTVT.

This chain uses TRBV9 with TRBJ1-2; no clear D. The V gene lost 8 bases and the J gene lost 8 bases, with 22 bases spanning the gap. The CDR3 is 14 residues long. Germline-derived CDR1 and CDR2 are SGDLS and YYNGEE. The CDR3 is CASRLAPYVGGYTF. CDR3 coding DNA: TGTGCCAGTAGGCTGGCCCCGTACGTCGGGGGCTACACCTTC.

The V gene is TRBV2, the J gene TRBJ1-3; 8 bases map to TRBD1. J was trimmed by 3 bases and V by 4 bases; bases with no gene match: 2. This CDR3 comprises 14 residues. Per germline, CDR1 SNHLY and CDR2 FYNNEI. The chain's CDR3 is CASSGQGHGNTIYF. CDR3 nucleotides: TGTGCCAGCAGTGGACAGGGGCATGGAAACACCATATATTTT.

The CDR3 DNA sequence: TGTGCCAGCAGCTTAACAGGGATCGGGGCCAACGTCCTGACTTTC. It yields the protein CASSLTGIGANVLTF. V and J are TRBV7-3 and TRBJ2-6; D is ambiguous. The CDR3 is made up of 15 amino acids. Per the germline V gene, CDR1 is SGHTA and CDR2 is FQGTGA. V was shortened by 0 bases and J by 4 bases, with 7 bases between the two germline ends.

This clone was observed a handful of times. The conserved phenylalanine or tryptophan is not found at the CDR3 terminus, so this likely reflects a read error. The chain combines TRBV11-3 with TRBJ2-3; a possible D gene is TRBD1 (6 bases). V was cut by 3 bases and J by 3 bases, with 10 bases left in between. This CDR3 has 14 residues. Germline V gene lookup returns CDR1 SGHNT and CDR2 YENEEA. CDR3 bases: TGTGCCAGCAGCTTGAGGGGGTGTACAGATACGCAGTATCTT. Translated, it gives CASSLRGCTDTQYL.

This clone was picked up many times. The rearrangement joins TRBV11-2 to TRBJ1-3; D gene uncertain. Trimming shortened V by 2 bases and J by 4 bases, and 6 bases separated the two germline ends. Germline V gene data show CDR1 as SGHAT and CDR2 as FQNNGV. The CDR3 is made up of 13 amino acids. The CDR3 spells CASSLNLGNTIYF. Written as DNA, the CDR3 is TGTGCCAGCAGCTTAAATTTAGGAAACACCATATATTTT.

This clone was found many times. The V call is TRBV5-1, the J call TRBJ2-6; TRBD1 or TRBD2 may be the D gene (5 bases each). The CDR3 is made up of 16 amino acids. V shed 1 base and J shed 2 bases, with 10 bases lying between them. From germline, CDR1 is SGHRS and CDR2 YFSETQ. CDR3 DNA: TGCGCCAGCAGCTTGTACGGGGACCCTGGGGCCAACGTCCTGACTTTC. This gives the protein CASSLYGDPGANVLTF.

The rearrangement uses TRBV12-3 or TRBV12-4 and TRBJ2-7, with D hard to call. V was trimmed by 5 bases and J by 3 bases, leaving 14 bases between them. The CDR3 covers 14 residues. CDR3 in amino acids: CASSLSWAVYEQYF. In nucleotides, the CDR3 is TGTGCCAGCAGTCTCAGCTGGGCCGTCTACGAGCAGTACTTC.

Within the sample, this clone is medium-sized (0.01 to 0.1%). This chain connects TRBV28 to TRBJ1-5; 7 positions match TRBD1. After removal of 4 bases from V and 1 base from J, the junction contained 4 bases not matched to a gene. The CDR3 has 15 amino acids. Germline CDR1 is MDHEN and CDR2 is SYDVKM. CDR3: CASSWGQTSNQPQHF. In DNA, the CDR3 is TGTGCCAGCAGTTGGGGACAGACGAGCAATCAGCCCCAGCATTTT.

By share, this clone counts as medium-sized. This sequence joins TRBV28 and TRBJ2-3, with 9 bases identical to TRBD1. V trimming: 8 bases; J trimming: 4 bases; junction bases outside the gene matches: 13. The CDR3 consists of 16 residues. The V gene's germline CDR1 is MDHEN and CDR2 SYDVKM. The CDR3 nucleotides are TGTGCCAGCGCCCGGGCTGGGACAGGGCGACCAGATACGCAGTATTTT. Encoded protein: CASARAGTGRPDTQYF.

The sample holds many counts of this clone. This CDR3 is CASSISQNTEAFF. DNA for the CDR3: TGTGCCAGTAGTATCTCGCAGAACACTGAAGCTTTCTTT. The gene calls are TRBV19 and TRBJ1-1; D remains ambiguous. CDR1 and CDR2 (germline): LNHDA, SQIVND (reference sequence). The CDR3 runs 13 residues. V was trimmed by 3 bases and J by 1 base, leaving 6 bases between them.

This clone is categorized as medium-sized. The gene calls are TRBV12-3 or TRBV12-4 and TRBJ2-7; TRBD1 might be the D (6 bases). The length of the CDR3 is 13 residues. Trimming shortened V by 6 bases and J by 1 base, and 10 bases separated the two germline ends. The CDR3 is CASRPGQSYEQYF. As DNA, the CDR3 is TGTGCCAGCAGACCCGGACAGTCCTACGAGCAGTACTTC.

This clone was counted at least ten times. The V gene is TRBV30, the J gene TRBJ1-3; D perhaps matches TRBD1 (6 bases). There are 14 residues in the CDR3. Germline V gives CDR1 GTSNPN, CDR2 SVGIG (reference sequence). Trimming removed 0 bases at V and 3 bases at J, with 9 bases between. The CDR3 DNA reads as TGTGCCTGGAGTGTAACAGGGCTTGGAAACACCATATATTTT. Translated, it gives CAWSVTGLGNTIYF.

The V gene is TRBV20-1, the J gene TRBJ2-2, with 8 bases identical to TRBD1. The CDR3 is made up of 19 amino acids. CDR1 is DFQATT and CDR2 is SNEGSKA in the germline V gene (reference sequence). V shed 2 bases and J 2 bases; nucleotides not matched to a gene: 16. CDR3 nucleotide sequence: TGCAGTGCTAGAAACAGGGGGAGGTCAACCCCCCCAAACACCGGGGAGCTGTTTTTT. Translated, it gives CSARNRGRSTPPNTGELFF.

In this sample, this clone turned up a few times. The CDR3 coding sequence is TGTGCTAGTGGTTTCAGGGCGAACACCGGGGAGCTGTTTTTT. Amino acids: CASGFRANTGELFF. The gene calls are TRBV12-5 and TRBJ2-2, with a tentative D call TRBD1 (5 bases). Per the germline V gene, CDR1 is LGHNT and CDR2 is FRNRAP. This CDR3 spans 14 amino acids. The V and J ends lost 3 bases and 0 bases respectively, with 5 bases between them.

This clone is medium-sized within its sample. The chain links TRBV28 to TRBJ2-7, with TRBD2 matching over 8 bases. Trimming at V came to 9 bases and at J to 2 bases, leaving 0 bases not matched to a gene. CDR1 and CDR2 from the germline V gene are MDHEN and SYDVKM. The CDR3 loop spans 11 amino acids. The CDR3 DNA sequence: TGTGCCAGTAGCGGGACCTACGAGCAGTACTTC. Translating it yields CASSGTYEQYF.

This clone was picked up many times. This sequence joins TRBV7-9 and TRBJ2-1; a possible D gene is TRBD2 (5 bases). The CDR3 covers 16 residues. The ends were cut back, 1 base at V and 0 bases at J, with 10 bases in the middle. Germline lookup yields CDR1 SEHNR and CDR2 FQNEAQ (reference sequence). CDR3 nucleotides: TGTGCCAGCAGCTTAGAAGCGGTAAGCTCCTACAATGAGCAGTTCTTC. This codes for CASSLEAVSSYNEQFF.